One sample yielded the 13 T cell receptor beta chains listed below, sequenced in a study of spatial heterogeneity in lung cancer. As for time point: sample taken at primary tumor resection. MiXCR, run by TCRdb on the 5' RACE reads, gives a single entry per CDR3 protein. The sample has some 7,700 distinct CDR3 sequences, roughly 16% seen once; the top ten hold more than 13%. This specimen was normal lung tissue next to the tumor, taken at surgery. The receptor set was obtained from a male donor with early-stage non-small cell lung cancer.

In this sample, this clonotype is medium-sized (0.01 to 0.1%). CDR3 in amino acids: CASSDDSGNSPLHF. CDR3 sequence (DNA): TGTGCCAGCAGCGATGACAGCGGGAATTCACCCCTCCACTTT. The chain recombines TRBV5-5 with TRBJ1-6, with D possibly TRBD1 on 5 matching bases. The CDR3 is 14 residues long. V was clipped by 4 bases and J by 7 bases, with 12 bases between them. CDR1 is SGHKS, CDR2 YYEKEE, per germline (reference sequence).

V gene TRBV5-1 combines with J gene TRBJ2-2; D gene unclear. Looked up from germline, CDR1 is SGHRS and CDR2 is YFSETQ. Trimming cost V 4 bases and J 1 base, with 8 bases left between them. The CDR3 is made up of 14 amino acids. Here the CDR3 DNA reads TGCGCCAGCAGCCTAACGGGGAACACCGGGGAGCTGTTTTTT. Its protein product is CASSLTGNTGELFF.

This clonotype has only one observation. CDR3 DNA: TGTGCCAGCAGCGCCGGACAGGGGCCTTCCTACGAGCAGTACTTC. Protein: CASSAGQGPSYEQYF. The chain uses TRBV11-1 and TRBJ2-7; TRBD1 matches 9 bases. V dropped 5 bases and J dropped 1; count of bases not matched to a gene: 6. CDR3 size: 15 residues. Germline values: CDR1 SGHAT, CDR2 FQDESV (reference sequence).

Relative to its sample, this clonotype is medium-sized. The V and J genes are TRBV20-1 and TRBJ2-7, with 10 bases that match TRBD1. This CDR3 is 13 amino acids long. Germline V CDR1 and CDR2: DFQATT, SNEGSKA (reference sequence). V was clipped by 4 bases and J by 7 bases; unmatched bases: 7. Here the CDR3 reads CSATRQGAQEQYF. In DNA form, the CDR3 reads TGCAGTGCTACCAGACAGGGGGCGCAAGAGCAGTACTTC.

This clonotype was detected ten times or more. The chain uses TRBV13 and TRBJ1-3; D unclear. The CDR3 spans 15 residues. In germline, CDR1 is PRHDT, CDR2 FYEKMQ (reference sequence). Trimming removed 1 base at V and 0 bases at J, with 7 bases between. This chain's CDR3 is CASSLDSSSGNTIYF. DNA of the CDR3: TGTGCCAGCAGCTTAGACAGCAGCTCTGGAAACACCATATATTTT.

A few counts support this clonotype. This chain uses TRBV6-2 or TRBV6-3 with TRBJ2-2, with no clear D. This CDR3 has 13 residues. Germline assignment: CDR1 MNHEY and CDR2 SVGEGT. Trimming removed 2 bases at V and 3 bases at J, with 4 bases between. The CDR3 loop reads CASSYRDTGELFF. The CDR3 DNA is TGTGCCAGCAGTTACAGGGACACCGGGGAGCTGTTTTTT.

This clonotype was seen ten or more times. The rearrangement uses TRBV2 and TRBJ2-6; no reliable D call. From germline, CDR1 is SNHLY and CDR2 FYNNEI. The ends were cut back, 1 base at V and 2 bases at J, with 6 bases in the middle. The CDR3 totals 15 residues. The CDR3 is CASSEGGAGANVLTF. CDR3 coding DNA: TGTGCCAGCAGTGAAGGAGGAGCTGGGGCCAACGTCCTGACTTTC.

CDR3 nucleotides: TGTGCCAGCAGGAAAACAGGGAATAGCAATCAGCCCCAGCATTTT. Encoded protein: CASRKTGNSNQPQHF. The rearrangement links TRBV12-3 or TRBV12-4 to TRBJ1-5; a possible D gene is TRBD1 (6 bases). The CDR3 totals 15 residues. V dropped 6 bases and J dropped 0 bases, with 12 bases sitting between them.

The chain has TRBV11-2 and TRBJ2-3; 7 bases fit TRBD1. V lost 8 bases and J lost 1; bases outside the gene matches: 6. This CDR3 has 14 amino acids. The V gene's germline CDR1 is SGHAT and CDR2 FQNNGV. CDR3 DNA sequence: TGTGCCAGCCCCCGGGACAGCGGCACAGATACGCAGTATTTT. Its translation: CASPRDSGTDTQYF.

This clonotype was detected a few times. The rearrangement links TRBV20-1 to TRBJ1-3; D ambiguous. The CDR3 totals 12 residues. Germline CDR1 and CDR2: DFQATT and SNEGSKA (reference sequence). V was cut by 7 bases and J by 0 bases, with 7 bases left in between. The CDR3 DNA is TGCAGTGTCTGGCTCTCTGGAAACACCATATATTTT. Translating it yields CSVWLSGNTIYF.

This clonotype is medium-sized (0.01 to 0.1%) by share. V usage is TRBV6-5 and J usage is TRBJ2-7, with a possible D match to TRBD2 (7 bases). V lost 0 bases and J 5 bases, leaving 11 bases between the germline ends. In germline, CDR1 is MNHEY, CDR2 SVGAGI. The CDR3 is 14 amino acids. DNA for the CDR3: TGTGCCAGCAGTTACTCGGGGGGGCTTAACGAGCAGTACTTC. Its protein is CASSYSGGLNEQYF.

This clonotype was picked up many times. The CDR3 sequence: CASSLGNNQPQHF. The CDR3 region has the DNA TGTGCCAGCAGTTTAGGGAACAATCAGCCCCAGCATTTT. The V gene is TRBV12-3 or TRBV12-4, the J gene TRBJ1-5; D gene unclear. V lost 1 base to trimming and J lost 3 bases, with 4 bases between them. CDR3 length: 13 amino acids.

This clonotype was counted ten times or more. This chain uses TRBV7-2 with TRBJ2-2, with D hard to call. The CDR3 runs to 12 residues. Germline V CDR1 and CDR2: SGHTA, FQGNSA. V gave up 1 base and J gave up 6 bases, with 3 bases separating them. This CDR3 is CASSLDAGELFF. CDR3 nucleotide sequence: TGTGCCAGCAGCTTAGATGCCGGGGAGCTGTTTTTT.